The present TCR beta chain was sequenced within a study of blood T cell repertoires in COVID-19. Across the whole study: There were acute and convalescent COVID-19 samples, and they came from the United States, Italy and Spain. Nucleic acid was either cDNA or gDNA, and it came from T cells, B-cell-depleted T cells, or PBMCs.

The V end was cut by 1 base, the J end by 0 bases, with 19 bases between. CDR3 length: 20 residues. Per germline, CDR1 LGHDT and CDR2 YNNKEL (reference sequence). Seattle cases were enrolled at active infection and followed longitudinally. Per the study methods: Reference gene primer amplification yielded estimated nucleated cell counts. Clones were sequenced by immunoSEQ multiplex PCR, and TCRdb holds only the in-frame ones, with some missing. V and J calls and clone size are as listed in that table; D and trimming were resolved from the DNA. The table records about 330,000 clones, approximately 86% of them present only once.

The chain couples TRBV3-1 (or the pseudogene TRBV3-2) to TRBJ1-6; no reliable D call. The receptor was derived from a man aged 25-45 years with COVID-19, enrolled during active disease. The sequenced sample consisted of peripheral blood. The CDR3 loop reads CASSQVPPFPFSSYNSPLHF. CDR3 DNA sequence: TGTGCCAGCAGCCAAGTACCCCCCTTCCCTTTTAGCTCCTATAATTCACCCCTCCACTTT.